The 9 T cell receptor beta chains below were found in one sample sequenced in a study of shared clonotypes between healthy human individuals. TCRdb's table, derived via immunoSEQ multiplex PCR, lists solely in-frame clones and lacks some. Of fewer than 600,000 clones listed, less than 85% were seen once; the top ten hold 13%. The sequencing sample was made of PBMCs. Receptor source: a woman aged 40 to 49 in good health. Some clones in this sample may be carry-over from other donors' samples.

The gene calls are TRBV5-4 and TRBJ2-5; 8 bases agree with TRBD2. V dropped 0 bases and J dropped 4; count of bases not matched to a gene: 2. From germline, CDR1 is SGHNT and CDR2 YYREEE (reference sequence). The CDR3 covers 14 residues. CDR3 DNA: TGTGCCAGCAGCTTGGCGGGAGGGGCAGAGACCCAGTACTTC. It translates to CASSLAGGAETQYF. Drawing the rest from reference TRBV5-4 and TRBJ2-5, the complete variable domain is ETGVTQSPTHLIKTRGQQVTLRCSSQSGHNTVSWYQQALGQGPQFIFQYYREEENGRGNFPPRFSGLQFPNYSSELNVNALELDDSALYLCASSLAGGAETQYFGPGTRLLVL.

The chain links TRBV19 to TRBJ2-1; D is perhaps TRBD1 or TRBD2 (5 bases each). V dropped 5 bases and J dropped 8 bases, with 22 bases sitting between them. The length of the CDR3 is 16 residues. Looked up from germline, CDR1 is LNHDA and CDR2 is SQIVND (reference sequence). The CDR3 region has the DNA TGTGCCAGTAGTGCCGTTAGGGGCGGGCGAGGGGATGAGCAGTTCTTC. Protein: CASSAVRGGRGDEQFF.

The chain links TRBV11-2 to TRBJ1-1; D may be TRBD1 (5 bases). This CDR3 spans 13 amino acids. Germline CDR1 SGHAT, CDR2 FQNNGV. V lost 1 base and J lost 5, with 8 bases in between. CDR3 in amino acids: CASSLAGRTEAFF. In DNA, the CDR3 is TGTGCCAGCAGCTTAGCAGGGAGGACTGAAGCTTTCTTT.

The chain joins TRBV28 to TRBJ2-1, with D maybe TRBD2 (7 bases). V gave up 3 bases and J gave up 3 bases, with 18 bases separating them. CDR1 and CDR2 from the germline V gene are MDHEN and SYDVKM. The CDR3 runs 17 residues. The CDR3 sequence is CASSFRPGAGDYNEQFF. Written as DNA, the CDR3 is TGTGCCAGCAGTTTTCGACCAGGGGCGGGGGACTACAATGAGCAGTTCTTC. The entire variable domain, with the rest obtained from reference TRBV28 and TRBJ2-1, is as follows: DVKVTQSSRYLVKRTGEKVFLECVQDMDHENMFWYRQDPGLGLRLIYFSYDVKMKEKGDIPEGYSVSREKKERFSLILESASTNQTSMYLCASSFRPGAGDYNEQFFGPGTRLTVL.

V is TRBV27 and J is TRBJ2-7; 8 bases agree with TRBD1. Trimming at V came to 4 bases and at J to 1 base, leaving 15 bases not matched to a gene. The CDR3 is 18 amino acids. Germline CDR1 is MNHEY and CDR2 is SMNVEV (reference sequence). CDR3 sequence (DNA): TGTGCCAGCAGTTCCCCAGGGGGCCATCGAACATTATCCTACGAGCAGTACTTC. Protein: CASSSPGGHRTLSYEQYF.

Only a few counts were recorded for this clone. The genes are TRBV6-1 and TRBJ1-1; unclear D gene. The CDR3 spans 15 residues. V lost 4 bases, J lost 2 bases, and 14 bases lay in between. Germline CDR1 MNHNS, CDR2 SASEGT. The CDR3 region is CASSGRGWGNTEAFF. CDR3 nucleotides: TGTGCCAGCAGTGGACGGGGATGGGGAAACACTGAAGCTTTCTTT.

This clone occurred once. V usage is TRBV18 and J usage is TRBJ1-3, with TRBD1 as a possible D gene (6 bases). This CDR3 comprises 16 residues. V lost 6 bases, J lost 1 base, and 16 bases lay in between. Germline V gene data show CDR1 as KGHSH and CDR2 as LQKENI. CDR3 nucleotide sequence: TGTGCCAGCTCGCCATGGACAGACACTTCTGGAAACACCATATATTTT. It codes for CASSPWTDTSGNTIYF.

The DNA for the CDR3 is TGTGCCAGCAGCTTAGCAGCGGGACCCTACAATGAGCAGTTCTTC. Its protein product is CASSLAAGPYNEQFF. V gene TRBV7-2 combines with J gene TRBJ2-1; 7 bases line up with TRBD2. The CDR3 loop spans 15 amino acids. V lost 0 bases to trimming and J lost 2 bases; unmatched junction nucleotides: 1. The germline V gene encodes CDR1 SGHTA and CDR2 FQGNSA.

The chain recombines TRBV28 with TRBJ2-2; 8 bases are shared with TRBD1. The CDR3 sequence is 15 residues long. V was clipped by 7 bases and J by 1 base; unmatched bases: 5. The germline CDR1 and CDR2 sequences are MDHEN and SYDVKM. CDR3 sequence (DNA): TGTGCCAGCAACCCAGGGGGCTGGAACACCGGGGAGCTGTTTTTT. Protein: CASNPGGWNTGELFF.